The rows below give T cell receptor beta chains drawn from one sample of a study of shared clonotypes between healthy human individuals. The data were produced by immunoSEQ multiplex PCR, yet TCRdb's version contains in-frame clones alone and is incomplete. The sample shows 500,000 to 550,000 clones, more than 95% of them seen only once. The sample taken for sequencing was naive CD4+ T cells sorted from blood. The receptors were gathered from a woman younger than 45 in good health. CDR3s include the opening cysteine and the closing phenylalanine or tryptophan. D genes are given only for firm matches. Expanded clones are given a class, and other clones once, few, many or no size at all.

v_call,j_call,clone_size,d_call,cdr3_aa,cdr3_nt
TRBV7-8,TRBJ2-7,once,NA,CASSFRLDGYEQYF,TGTGCCAGCAGCTTTCGATTGGACGGCTACGAGCAGTACTTC
TRBV5-1,TRBJ2-1,NA,NA,CASSSAGGLYNEQFF,TGCGCCAGCAGCTCCGCGGGTGGGCTCTACAATGAGCAGTTCTTC
TRBV7-9,TRBJ2-5,NA,NA,CASSSEETQYF,TGTGCCAGCAGCTCGGAGGAGACCCAGTACTTC
TRBV9,TRBJ2-1,NA,TRBD2,CASSVVLAGRNEQFF,TGTGCCAGCAGCGTAGTACTAGCGGGACGCAATGAGCAGTTCTTC
TRBV6-5,TRBJ2-4,NA,NA,CASSSLDYIQYF,TGTGCCAGCAGTTCTCTAGATTACATTCAGTACTTC
TRBV7-8,TRBJ1-4,NA,NA,CASSWGGEKLFF,TGTGCCAGCAGCTGGGGAGGTGAAAAACTGTTTTTT
TRBV11-2,TRBJ2-7,NA,TRBD2,CASSLASGSSYEQYF,TGTGCCAGCAGCTTGGCTAGCGGGAGCTCCTACGAGCAGTACTTC
TRBV7-8,TRBJ2-5,NA,NA,CASSPDRFVETQYF,TGTGCCAGCAGCCCCGATAGGTTTGTAGAGACCCAGTACTTC
TRBV5-4,TRBJ2-1,NA,TRBD2,CASSFSSGSTYNEQFF,TGTGCCAGCAGCTTCAGTAGCGGGAGCACCTACAATGAGCAGTTCTTC
TRBV4-1,TRBJ2-7,NA,NA,CASSQVSWAGLSSSEQYF,TGCGCCAGCAGCCAAGTCTCATGGGCAGGCCTAAGTTCGAGCGAGCAGTACTTC
TRBV19,TRBJ1-5,NA,TRBD1,CASSGTGGNQPQHF,TGTGCCAGTAGCGGGACAGGGGGCAACCAGCCCCAGCATTTT
TRBV19,TRBJ1-5,NA,TRBD1,CASSFQGATDQPQHF,TGTGCCAGCTCGTTTCAGGGGGCAACAGATCAGCCCCAGCATTTT
TRBV14,TRBJ2-1,NA,NA,CASSQISRGGDYNEQFF,TGTGCCAGCAGCCAAATATCGAGGGGGGGAGACTACAATGAGCAGTTCTTC
TRBV5-1,TRBJ2-7,NA,TRBD2,CASSLGVAGYEQYF,TGCGCCAGCAGCTTGGGGGTAGCGGGGTACGAGCAGTACTTC
TRBV5-1,TRBJ2-5,NA,NA,CASSSRSQETQYF,TGCGCCAGCAGTTCGAGAAGCCAAGAGACCCAGTACTTC
TRBV29-1,TRBJ1-1,NA,NA,CSGTGTPKVGDTEAFF,TGCAGCGGGACCGGGACTCCAAAAGTCGGGGACACTGAAGCTTTCTTT
TRBV6-1,TRBJ1-5,once,TRBD1,CASSEVGTVNQPQHF,TGTGCCAGCAGTGAAGTGGGGACAGTAAATCAGCCCCAGCATTTT
TRBV6-1,TRBJ1-3,NA,NA,CASGGGNTIYF,TGTGCCAGCGGAGGCGGAAACACCATATATTTT
TRBV7-9,TRBJ1-4,NA,TRBD1,CAGQDREKLFF,TGTGCCGGCCAGGACAGGGAAAAACTGTTTTTT
TRBV28,TRBJ2-7,NA,NA,CASSPPGTFYEQYF,TGTGCCAGCAGTCCCCCCGGGACATTCTACGAGCAGTACTTC
TRBV28,TRBJ2-2,NA,NA,CASRRFGGTLPGGGTGELFF,TGTGCCAGCAGACGATTTGGCGGGACCCTTCCTGGGGGTGGAACCGGGGAGCTGTTTTTT